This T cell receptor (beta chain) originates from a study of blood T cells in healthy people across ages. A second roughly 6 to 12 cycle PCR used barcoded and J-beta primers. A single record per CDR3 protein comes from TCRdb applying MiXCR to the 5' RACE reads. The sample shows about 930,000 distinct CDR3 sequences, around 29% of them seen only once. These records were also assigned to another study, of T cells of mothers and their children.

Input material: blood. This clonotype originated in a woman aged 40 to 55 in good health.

The CDR3 loop reads CASGQGRETQYF. DNA for the CDR3: TGTGCCAGCGGACAGGGGCGAGAGACCCAGTACTTC. The V gene is TRBV11-1, the J gene TRBJ2-5; 9 bases match TRBD1. CDR1 SGHAT and CDR2 FQDESV come from the germline V gene (reference sequence). There are 12 residues in the CDR3. V shed 8 bases and J 4 bases; nucleotides not matched to a gene: 2.